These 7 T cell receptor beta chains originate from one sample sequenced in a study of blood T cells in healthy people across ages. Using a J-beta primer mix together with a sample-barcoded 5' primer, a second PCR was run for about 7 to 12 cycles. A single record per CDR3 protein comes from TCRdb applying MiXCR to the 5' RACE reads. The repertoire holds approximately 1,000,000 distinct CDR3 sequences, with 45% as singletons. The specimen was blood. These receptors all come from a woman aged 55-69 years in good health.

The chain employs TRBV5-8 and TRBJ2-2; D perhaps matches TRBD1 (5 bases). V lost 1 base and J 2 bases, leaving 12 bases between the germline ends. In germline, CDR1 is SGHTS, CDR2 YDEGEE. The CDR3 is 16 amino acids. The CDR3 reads CASSLQGGHNTGELFF. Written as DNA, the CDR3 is TGTGCCAGCAGCTTGCAGGGTGGACATAACACCGGGGAGCTGTTTTTT.

CDR3 loop: CASRERPGHRNEKLFF. The CDR3, as DNA: TGTGCCAGCAGAGAGAGACCAGGGCACCGTAATGAAAAACTGTTTTTT. This chain joins TRBV2 and TRBJ1-4; the D gene is possibly TRBD1 (5 bases). The ends were cut back, 6 bases at V and 4 bases at J, with 18 bases in the middle. The germline CDR1 and CDR2 sequences are SNHLY and FYNNEI. This CDR3 region has 16 residues.

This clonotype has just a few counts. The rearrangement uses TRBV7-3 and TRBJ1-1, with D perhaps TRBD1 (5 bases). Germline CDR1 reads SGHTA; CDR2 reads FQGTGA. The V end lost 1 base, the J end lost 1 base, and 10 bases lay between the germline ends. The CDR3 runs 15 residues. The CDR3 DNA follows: TGTGCCAGCAGCTTAAACGGACACACGAACACTGAAGCTTTCTTT. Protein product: CASSLNGHTNTEAFF.

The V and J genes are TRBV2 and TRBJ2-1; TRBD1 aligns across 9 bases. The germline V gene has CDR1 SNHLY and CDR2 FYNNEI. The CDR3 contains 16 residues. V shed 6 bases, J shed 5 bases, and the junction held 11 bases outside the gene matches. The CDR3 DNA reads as TGTGCCAGCAGCAAGGACAGGGGTACCGTCAACAATGAGCAGTTCTTC. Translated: CASSKDRGTVNNEQFF.

CDR3 sequence reads: CATSSPRLAAQETQYF. CDR3 coding DNA: TGTGCCACCAGTAGCCCCCGACTAGCGGCCCAAGAGACCCAGTACTTC. V usage is TRBV24-1 and J usage is TRBJ2-5; 9 nucleotides line up with TRBD2. There are 16 residues in the CDR3. Germline-derived CDR1 and CDR2 are KGHDR and SFDVKD. J lost 1 base, V lost 6 bases, and 8 bases had no gene match.

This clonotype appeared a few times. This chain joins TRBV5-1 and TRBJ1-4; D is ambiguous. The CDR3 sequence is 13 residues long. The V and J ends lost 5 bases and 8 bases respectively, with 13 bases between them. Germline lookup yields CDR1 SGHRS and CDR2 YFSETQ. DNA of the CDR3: TGCGCCAGCAGGACGGACCCAGAAGAAAAACTGTTTTTT. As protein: CASRTDPEEKLFF.

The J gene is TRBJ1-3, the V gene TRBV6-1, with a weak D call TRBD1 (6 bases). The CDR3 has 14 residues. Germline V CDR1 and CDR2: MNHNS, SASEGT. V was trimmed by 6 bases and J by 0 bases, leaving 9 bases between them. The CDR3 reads CASRLQGSGNTIYF. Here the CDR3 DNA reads TGTGCCAGCAGACTACAGGGCTCTGGAAACACCATATATTTT.